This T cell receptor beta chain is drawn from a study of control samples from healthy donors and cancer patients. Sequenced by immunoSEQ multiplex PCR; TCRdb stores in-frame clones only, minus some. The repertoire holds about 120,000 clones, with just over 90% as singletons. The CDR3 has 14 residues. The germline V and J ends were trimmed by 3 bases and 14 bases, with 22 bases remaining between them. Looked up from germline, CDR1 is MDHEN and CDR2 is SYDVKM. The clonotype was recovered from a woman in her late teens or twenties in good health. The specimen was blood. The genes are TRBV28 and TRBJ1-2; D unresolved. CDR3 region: CASSFIPGLYRGTF. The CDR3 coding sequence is TGTGCCAGCAGTTTTATCCCCGGGCTTTACCGAGGGACCTTC.